This is a list of T cell receptor beta chains from one sample in a study of blood T cell repertoires in COVID-19. Generated by immunoSEQ multiplex PCR, the TCRdb table keeps only in-frame clones and is missing some. The table lists under 300,000 clones, 70% to 90% of them singletons. Sequencing was carried out using peripheral blood. The source is a woman aged 40 to 50 who had recovered from COVID-19. Each CDR3 is given with its conserved first and last residue. The D gene is left open where the match is weak. Size tells how often a clone was seen (once, few, many) or the class of an expanded clone, and some rows leave it out.

v_call	d_call	clone_size	j_call	cdr3_nt	cdr3_aa
TRBV30	TRBD1	-	TRBJ2-4	TGTGCCTGGAGTGTCGACAGGGGGGGAAACATTCAGTACTTC	CAWSVDRGGNIQYF
TRBV7-2	-	-	TRBJ2-3	TGTGCCAGCAGCCCTCTCAGGGGGAGGACAGATACGCAGTATTTT	CASSPLRGRTDTQYF
TRBV19	TRBD2	-	TRBJ2-4	TGTGCCAGTACCCCCCTAGCGGGGGGAGCCAAAAACATTCAGTACTTC	CASTPLAGGAKNIQYF
TRBV4-1	-	once	TRBJ1-4	TGCGCCAGCAGCCAACCGGACAGACCAACTAATGAAAAACTGTTTTTT	CASSQPDRPTNEKLFF
TRBV27	TRBD2	once	TRBJ2-1	TGTGCCAGCAGTTCCCGACTAGCGGGGTTCTCCTACAATGAGCAGTTCTTC	CASSSRLAGFSYNEQFF
TRBV2	TRBD2	-	TRBJ2-7	TGTGCCAGCAGAGAAGGTCGGGGGGGCGAGCAGTACTTC	CASREGRGGEQYF
TRBV2	-	few	TRBJ2-3	TGTGCCAGCAGACCCCGCCTAGTCGGGCAGTATTTT	CASRPRLVGQYF
TRBV19	-	-	TRBJ1-5	TGTGCCAGTAGTATAGTCGTGAGCAATCAGCCCCAGCATTTT	CASSIVVSNQPQHF
TRBV30	TRBD2	-	TRBJ2-1	TGTGCCTCCGGAAAGACTAGCGTCAGGAATGAGCAGTTCTTC	CASGKTSVRNEQFF
TRBV5-1	TRBD1	-	TRBJ1-2	TGCGCCAGCAGCTTGGCCGGTACAGGGGGTATCTATGGCTACACCTTC	CASSLAGTGGIYGYTF
TRBV19	TRBD2	-	TRBJ2-1	TGTGCCAGTAGTAAAGAGGTGCTAGCGGGAGGGCGGGTCAATGAGCAGTTCTTC	CASSKEVLAGGRVNEQFF
TRBV2	TRBD1	once	TRBJ2-5	TGTGCCAGCAGTCAGAAGGGGACAGAGGCAGAGACCCAGTACTTC	CASSQKGTEAETQYF
TRBV12-3/TRBV12-4	TRBD1	-	TRBJ1-2	TGTGCCAGCAGTGGACAGGGGGTTGGCTACACCTTC	CASSGQGVGYTF
TRBV3-1/TRBV3-2	-	-	TRBJ2-1	TGTGCCAGCAGCCCCGGGGATCCCAATGAGCAGTTCTTC	CASSPGDPNEQFF
TRBV21-1	-	-	TRBJ1-2	TGTGCCAGCAGCAAAGAACCTAGGGGACAGCGATTACATGGCTACACCTTC	CASSKEPRGQRLHGYTF
TRBV4-1	TRBD1	-	TRBJ1-1	TGCGCCAGCAGCTTGACGGACAGGGCGAACACTGAAGCTTTCTTT	CASSLTDRANTEAFF
TRBV9	-	few	TRBJ2-7	TGTGCCAGCAGCGTAGATCCACGGGACACCTACGAGCAGTACTTC	CASSVDPRDTYEQYF
TRBV5-1	TRBD1	-	TRBJ2-7	TGCGCCAGCAGCTTTGGTAGTGGGACAGGGATCTACGAGCAGTACTTC	CASSFGSGTGIYEQYF
TRBV3-1/TRBV3-2	-	-	TRBJ2-2	TGTGCCAGCAGCCCACGCGGAGGAGGGCGAGTCACCGGGGAGCTGTTTTTT	CASSPRGGGRVTGELFF
TRBV11-2	TRBD2	-	TRBJ2-3	TGTGCCAGCAGCTTAGGCCCCTTTAGCGGGGCTAGCACAGATACGCAGTATTTT	CASSLGPFSGASTDTQYF
TRBV7-2	TRBD1	-	TRBJ1-4	TGTGCCAGCAGCTTAGTTGGAAGGGGGCAAGGGGAAAAACTGTTTTTT	CASSLVGRGQGEKLFF
TRBV6-5	-	-	TRBJ1-4	TGTGCCAGCAGTTACTCGGGTCGGAGCAATGAAAAACTGTTTTTT	CASSYSGRSNEKLFF
TRBV28	TRBD1	once	TRBJ1-2	TGTGCCACAGGGGGCGCGGCCGGGTATGGCTACACCTTC	CATGGAAGYGYTF
TRBV7-9	-	-	TRBJ2-3	TGTGCCAGCAGCTTAGTACTGGGCACAGATACGCAGTATTTT	CASSLVLGTDTQYF
TRBV9	-	-	TRBJ2-1	TGTGCCAGCAGCGTAGGCTCCTTCGCGGGCCGCTCCTACAATGAGCAGTTCTTC	CASSVGSFAGRSYNEQFF
TRBV27	-	-	TRBJ2-1	TGTGCCAGCAGTCCCCTGGGGAGAAGCAATGAGCAGTTCTTC	CASSPLGRSNEQFF
TRBV5-1	TRBD1	few	TRBJ1-4	TGCGCCAGCATGACCGGGACAGGAAACGAAAAACTGTTTTTT	CASMTGTGNEKLFF
TRBV27	TRBD1	-	TRBJ2-1	TGTGCCAGCAGTTCCCGGGACAGGGCAACGCAGTTCTTC	CASSSRDRATQFF
TRBV19	-	-	TRBJ2-2	TGTGCCAGTAGTACTACTACAGGGTCCGGGGAGCTGTTTTTT	CASSTTTGSGELFF
TRBV27	TRBD1	-	TRBJ2-1	TGTGCCAGCCAGTTTTCCGGGACAGGGACCAATGAGCAGTTCTTC	CASQFSGTGTNEQFF
TRBV11-1	TRBD2	-	TRBJ2-3	TGTGCCAGCAGCCTTGCGACTAGCGGAGGTGGGGATACGCAGTATTTT	CASSLATSGGGDTQYF
TRBV3-1/TRBV3-2	-	-	TRBJ2-7	TGTGCCAGCAGCCAAGGAGGCGGCCTCTCGAGGTACGAGCAGTACTTC	CASSQGGGLSRYEQYF
TRBV29-1	-	-	TRBJ2-1	TGCAGCGGGTTAGGTGGAGGGACTGGCGATGAGCAGTTCTTC	CSGLGGGTGDEQFF
TRBV7-3	TRBD2	once	TRBJ2-2	TGTGCCAGCAGCTTTGGCTCGGCGGGGGCCGGGGAGCTGTTTTTT	CASSFGSAGAGELFF
TRBV4-2	TRBD1	-	TRBJ1-2	TGTGCCAGCAGCCAAGCGGGGACAGGGACGACAGGGGGCTACACCTTC	CASSQAGTGTTGGYTF
TRBV27	TRBD1	-	TRBJ1-2	TGTGCCAGCAGTTCCGCCGCCAGGGGGTCGTATGGCTACACCTTC	CASSSAARGSYGYTF
TRBV3-1/TRBV3-2	-	-	TRBJ2-5	TGTGCCAGCAGCCCGGATCTAGCAGCCTTAGAGACCCAGTACTTC	CASSPDLAALETQYF
TRBV28	TRBD1	-	TRBJ2-7	TGTGCCAGCAGTGACAGGGACCCCTACGAGCAGTACTTC	CASSDRDPYEQYF
TRBV19	TRBD2	-	TRBJ2-5	TGTGCCAGTAGTACTCGGACTAGCGGGAGGAGGGAGACCCAGTACTTC	CASSTRTSGRRETQYF
TRBV27	TRBD1	-	TRBJ2-7	TGTGCCAGCAGTGACAGGGCCCTTGGGTATGACGAGCAGTACTTC	CASSDRALGYDEQYF
TRBV29-1	-	-	TRBJ1-3	TGCAGTCGAGGTCCCGGTGACACCATATATTTT	CSRGPGDTIYF
TRBV4-3	TRBD1	once	TRBJ1-2	TGCGCCAGCAGCCAAGCAGACAGGGGTGGATTCAACACTAACTATGGCTACACCTTC	CASSQADRGGFNTNYGYTF
TRBV19	-	-	TRBJ1-2	TGTGCCAGTAGTACAGGGTTCCGCGGCTACACCTTC	CASSTGFRGYTF
TRBV2	-	-	TRBJ2-7	TGTGCCAGCAGCCCTATGGACAGAGCTTACGAGCAGTACTTC	CASSPMDRAYEQYF
TRBV14	TRBD2	-	TRBJ2-1	TGTGCCAGCAGCCAAGCGGGAGGGGCCAGCTCCTACAATGAGCAGTTCTTC	CASSQAGGASSYNEQFF
TRBV10-1	-	-	TRBJ1-6	TGCGCCAGCAGTGAGTTTCCGCAGGAATCCTATTCACCCCTCCACTTT	CASSEFPQESYSPLHF